These 16 T cell receptor beta chains share one sample of origin, sequenced in a study of T-cell reconstitution after alpha-beta-depleted transplantation in children. Unique molecular identifiers were used to barcode this TCRbeta library. TCRdb re-analysed the PCR reads in MiXCR, keeping a single row per CDR3 protein. The sample lists 490,000 or so distinct CDR3 sequences; over 9.5% were seen once. This specimen was PBMCs, taken before TCRalphabeta/CD19-depleted stem cell transplant. The receptors come from a child aged 2 to 15 with inherited bone marrow failure, due to receive a stem cell transplant.

Many counts were recorded for this clonotype. CDR3 sequence reads: CASSSGQSSYEQYF. CDR3 nucleotides: TGTGCCAGCAGTTCGGGACAGAGCTCCTACGAGCAGTACTTC. V usage is TRBV12-3 or TRBV12-4 and J usage is TRBJ2-7, with 7 bases fitting TRBD1. The CDR3 contains 14 residues. With V trimmed by 4 bases and J by 0 bases, 3 bases remained unmatched.

This clonotype was observed a handful of times. The chain carries TRBV11-2 and TRBJ2-7; D is unclear. Per germline, CDR1 SGHAT and CDR2 FQNNGV. The CDR3 sequence is 13 residues long. Deletions cut 6 bases from V and 6 bases from J, with 15 bases between. The CDR3 is CASRWAPSVEQYF. The CDR3 nucleotides read TGTGCCAGCAGATGGGCGCCAAGCGTCGAGCAGTACTTC.

This clonotype was seen many times. V gene TRBV5-1 combines with J gene TRBJ1-6; D may be TRBD1 (5 bases). The CDR3 totals 15 residues. V dropped 4 bases and J dropped 0 bases, with 8 bases sitting between them. CDR1 and CDR2 from the germline V gene are SGHRS and YFSETQ. The CDR3: CASSRQSSYNSPLHF. CDR3 nucleotides: TGCGCCAGCAGCCGACAGAGCTCCTATAATTCACCCCTCCACTTT.

This clonotype was seen more than once but under ten times. The rearrangement joins TRBV11-3 to TRBJ2-1, with D unclear. Germline V gene data show CDR1 as SGHNT and CDR2 as YENEEA. V gave up 5 bases and J gave up 8 bases, with 13 bases separating them. The CDR3 totals 13 residues. The CDR3 nucleotides read TGTGCCAGCAGCCCTCCGAACCGCGATGAGCAGTTCTTC. Residues: CASSPPNRDEQFF.

This clonotype has ten or more counts. V and J are TRBV5-1 and TRBJ2-7, with TRBD1 matching over 7 bases. The CDR3 extends over 18 amino acids. CDR1 SGHRS and CDR2 YFSETQ come from the germline V gene. V trimming: 3 bases; J trimming: 8 bases; junction bases outside the gene matches: 23. CDR3 in amino acids: CASSSLGQDPLTKSKQYF. The CDR3 coding sequence is TGCGCCAGCAGCTCCCTCGGACAGGACCCCCTGACGAAATCAAAGCAGTACTTC.

Points on this clonotype: One end of the junction varies from germline; a read error may be responsible. The rearrangement uses TRBV20-1 and TRBJ1-3; TRBD1 might be the D (6 bases). The CDR3 covers 13 residues. The germline V gene encodes CDR1 DFQATT and CDR2 SNEGSKA (reference sequence). Written as DNA, the CDR3 is TGCAGTGCCCGAGGGGGGGCTGGGAACACCATATATTTT. Translated, it gives CSARGGAGNTIYF.

This clonotype was picked up many times. The chain combines TRBV7-9 with TRBJ2-7; 10 positions match TRBD1. Unmatched junction bases numbered 11, after V lost 4 bases and J lost 5 bases. Per germline, CDR1 SEHNR and CDR2 FQNEAQ (reference sequence). This CDR3 is built from 16 residues. In nucleotides, the CDR3 is TGTGCCAGCAGCTCAAGAGGGGGACAGGGGACCGACGAGCAGTACTTC. It translates to CASSSRGGQGTDEQYF.

The J gene is TRBJ1-5, the V gene TRBV18; a possible D gene is TRBD1 (5 bases). The ends were cut back, 4 bases at V and 2 bases at J, with 15 bases in the middle. The germline V gene has CDR1 KGHSH and CDR2 LQKENI. The CDR3 is 16 residues long. The CDR3 DNA follows: TGTGCCAGCTCACTAGAGCCCCCGGGGGGCAATCAGCCCCAGCATTTT. Translated: CASSLEPPGGNQPQHF.

This clonotype was seen a handful of times. DNA of the CDR3: TGTGCCAGCAGCCCATCTTGGAGGGGGATAAATACGCAGTATTTT. Amino acids: CASSPSWRGINTQYF. The chain has TRBV7-6 and TRBJ2-3; the D call may be TRBD1 or TRBD2 (6 bases each). With 5 bases removed from V and 7 bases from J, the gap between germline ends came to 19 bases. The CDR3 extends over 15 amino acids. Germline V CDR1 and CDR2: SGHVS, FNYEAQ.

This clonotype was seen ten or more times. The rearrangement uses TRBV7-9 and TRBJ2-7; D uncertain. The length of the CDR3 is 14 residues. The V end was cut by 1 base, the J end by 1 base, with 8 bases between. Germline CDR1 is SEHNR and CDR2 is FQNEAQ (reference sequence). CDR3 loop: CASSLGARSYEQYF. CDR3 in DNA: TGTGCCAGCAGCTTAGGAGCGAGGTCCTACGAGCAGTACTTC.

This clonotype was detected ten times or more. The chain combines TRBV7-9 with TRBJ1-1; unclear D gene. CDR1 SEHNR and CDR2 FQNEAQ come from the germline V gene (reference sequence). Trimming left V 0 bases short and J 5 bases short, with 4 bases between. This CDR3 spans 12 amino acids. CDR3 in amino acids: CASSLAATEAFF. CDR3 DNA sequence: TGTGCCAGCAGCTTAGCGGCGACTGAAGCTTTCTTT.

Only a few counts were recorded for this clonotype. V and J are TRBV4-1 and TRBJ2-3; D is unclear. CDR1 is MGHRA, CDR2 YSYEKL, per germline. CDR3 length: 17 amino acids. Trimming stripped 0 bases from V and 1 base from J, with 14 bases between. DNA of the CDR3: TGCGCCAGCAGCCAAGAGAGATCGGGCACCGGCACAGATACGCAGTATTTT. Its translation is CASSQERSGTGTDTQYF.

This clonotype was seen a handful of times. The chain is built from TRBV10-3 and TRBJ2-1, with a possible D match to TRBD2 (6 bases). Deletions cut 2 bases from V and 1 base from J, with 15 bases between. Germline V gene sequence: CDR1 ENHRY, CDR2 SYGVKD. CDR3 length: 17 amino acids. The CDR3 bases are TGTGCCATCAGTGAGGGCCCGCTAGCGTCTTCCTACAATGAGCAGTTCTTC. It is translated as CAISEGPLASSYNEQFF.

The table lists this clonotype with many counts. The chain is built from TRBV7-8 and TRBJ2-1; 7 bases agree with TRBD2. The V gene's germline CDR1 is SGHVS and CDR2 FQNEAQ. V lost 1 base, J lost 9 bases, and 9 bases stayed unmatched. The CDR3 totals 15 residues. The CDR3 nucleotides read TGTGCCAGCAGCTTAGACGGGGGAGGGGAGGGTGAGCAGTTCTTC. Amino acid sequence: CASSLDGGGEGEQFF.

At least ten counts were recorded for this clonotype. The V call is TRBV28, the J call TRBJ2-1; D gene unclear. The V end was cut by 3 bases, the J end by 3 bases, with 12 bases between. The V gene's germline CDR1 is MDHEN and CDR2 SYDVKM. The CDR3 is 15 residues long. The CDR3 region has the DNA TGTGCCAGCAGTTTCCCAGGCCTCGGCTACAATGAGCAGTTCTTC. The encoded protein is CASSFPGLGYNEQFF.

CDR3 in amino acids: CASSPLGELFF. The CDR3, as DNA: TGTGCCAGCAGCCCACTAGGGGAGCTGTTTTTT. The chain has TRBV7-9 and TRBJ2-2, with D hard to call. CDR3 size: 11 residues. Trimming shortened V by 5 bases and J by 8 bases, and 6 bases separated the two germline ends. Germline CDR1 reads SEHNR; CDR2 reads FQNEAQ (reference sequence).